These 26 T cell receptor delta chains share one sample of origin, sequenced in a study of Vδ1+ human thymocytes. Findings and limits, study-wide: Thymic TRG and TRD repertoires appeared highly polyclonal, with Gaussian CDR3 length distributions.

These TCRs' antigens remain unknown. RNA was extracted from the cells and then reverse transcribed. Pooled V-gene forward primers with one constant-region reverse primer generated the CDR3 amplicons by multiplex PCR. TCRdb re-called clones from the multiplex PCR reads using CATT. The profile covers about 58,000 delta-chain clones, with approximately 16% appearing a single time and about 0.35% taken by the ten largest. Sequences were obtained from Vdelta1+ gamma-delta thymocytes from the thymus. Subset described: FACS-sorted CD3+ TCRalphabeta- TCRVdelta1+ TCRVdelta2- thymocytes. The receptors derive from a girl in the first two years of life who had congenital heart surgery.

This clone has more than one count but fewer than ten. V usage is TRDV1 and J usage is TRDJ1, with 12 bases identical to TRDD3. Germline assignment: CDR1 TSWWSYY and CDR2 QGS. V shed 3 bases and J 0 bases; nucleotides not matched to a gene: 26. The CDR3 runs 24 residues. This CDR3 reads CALGEFPTLSTGGYLKDYTDKLIF. The CDR3 bases are TGTGCTCTTGGGGAGTTTCCTACGCTCAGTACTGGGGGATACCTCAAGGATTACACCGATAAACTCATCTTT.

This clone appeared a few times. The chain carries TRDV1 and TRDJ1; D remains unclear. The CDR3 has 17 amino acids. Trimming took 4 bases from V and 5 from J, leaving 23 bases between them. CDR1 and CDR2 (germline): TSWWSYY, QGS. CDR3: CALGGLTHPEQGDKLIF. The DNA for the CDR3 is TGTGCTCTTGGGGGTCTTACGCACCCAGAACAGGGGGATAAACTCATCTTT.

The chain carries TRDV1 and TRDJ1; 10 bases map to TRDD3. This CDR3 has 22 amino acids. After removal of 0 bases from V and 0 bases from J, the junction contained 19 bases not matched to a gene. From germline, CDR1 is TSWWSYY and CDR2 QGS. The CDR3 region is CALGELTRSYVCTGGYTDKLIF. The CDR3, as DNA: TGTGCTCTTGGGGAACTAACAAGATCCTACGTGTGTACTGGGGGATACACCGATAAACTCATCTTT.

The V gene is TRDV1, the J gene TRDJ1; D may be TRDD3 (6 bases). The CDR3 spans 20 residues. Germline CDR1 reads TSWWSYY; CDR2 reads QGS. V was trimmed by 2 bases and J by 0 bases, leaving 25 bases between them. The CDR3 loop is CALGEFHSFLGIVYTDKLIF. The CDR3 bases are TGTGCTCTTGGGGAATTCCATTCGTTTCTGGGGATCGTGTACACCGATAAACTCATCTTT.

V gene TRDV1 combines with J gene TRDJ1; the D gene is possibly TRDD3 (6 bases). The CDR3 sequence is 22 residues long. Between the trimmed V and J ends, which lost 0 bases and 5 bases, there was a span of 34 bases. Germline assignment: CDR1 TSWWSYY and CDR2 QGS. CDR3 DNA sequence: TGTGCTCTTGGGGAACTTCCCCCCAACCAGCACCTCACAACTCGTCTGGGGGATAAACTCATCTTT. This encodes CALGELPPNQHLTTRLGDKLIF.

The chain employs TRDV1 and TRDJ1; TRDD3 matches 11 bases. Trimming cost V 5 bases and J 9 bases; bases outside gene matches: 41. From germline, CDR1 is TSWWSYY and CDR2 QGS. The CDR3 consists of 25 residues. This chain's CDR3 is CALGNSGWPGVGDTFSSRSPDELIF. CDR3 nucleotides: TGTGCTCTTGGGAATTCAGGTTGGCCGGGGGTGGGGGATACGTTCTCCTCTCGATCGCCTGATGAACTCATCTTT.

The V and J genes are TRDV1 and TRDJ1; no reliable D call. The CDR3 consists of 19 residues. The V gene lost 1 base and the J gene lost 0 bases, with 21 bases spanning the gap. Looked up from germline, CDR1 is TSWWSYY and CDR2 is QGS. DNA of the CDR3: TGTGCTCTTGGGGAACCCCCAGCACCCCTCGCACCCCACACCGATAAACTCATCTTT. This translates into CALGEPPAPLAPHTDKLIF.

This clone has just a few counts. This chain links TRDV1 with TRDJ1, with a tentative D call TRDD3 (6 bases). V was shortened by 6 bases and J by 4 bases, with 12 bases between the two germline ends. The CDR3 covers 13 residues. Per the germline V gene, CDR1 is TSWWSYY and CDR2 is QGS. CDR3 DNA: TGTGCTCTTGGTCTCACTGGGTTCGATAAACTCATCTTT. Protein: CALGLTGFDKLIF.

This chain connects TRDV1 to TRDJ1, with 10 bases that match TRDD3. V trimming: 8 bases; J trimming: 8 bases; junction bases outside the gene matches: 35. Germline lookup yields CDR1 TSWWSYY and CDR2 QGS. This CDR3 is built from 22 residues. This chain's CDR3 is CALSLYIPLQPGGGYPVQKLIF. The CDR3, as DNA: TGTGCTCTTTCCCTTTATATTCCGCTCCAACCGGGTGGGGGATACCCCGTCCAAAAACTCATCTTT.

This sequence joins TRDV1 and TRDJ1, with D maybe TRDD3 (5 bases). The V and J ends lost 4 bases and 0 bases respectively, with 18 bases between them. CDR1 is TSWWSYY and CDR2 is QGS in the germline V gene. The CDR3 length is 17 residues. The CDR3 region has the DNA TGTGCTCTTGGGGCACTTCTAGGGGGGCCGTACACCGATAAACTCATCTTT. Translating it yields CALGALLGGPYTDKLIF.

Only a few counts were recorded for this clone. The gene calls are TRDV1 and TRDJ1; 7 bases line up with TRDD3. The CDR3 sequence is 18 residues long. Germline assignment: CDR1 TSWWSYY and CDR2 QGS. V shed 1 base and J 0 bases; nucleotides not matched to a gene: 11. DNA for the CDR3: TGTGCTCTTGGGGAACCCTGTCGGCTGGGGGCGTACACCGATAAACTCATCTTT. It is translated as CALGEPCRLGAYTDKLIF.

This clone was recorded a few times. The V and J genes are TRDV1 and TRDJ1, with a possible D match to TRDD3 (6 bases). Germline CDR1 reads TSWWSYY; CDR2 reads QGS. The CDR3 spans 15 residues. V dropped 5 bases and J dropped 2 bases, with 15 bases sitting between them. CDR3 sequence (DNA): TGTGCTCTTGGGAACGGAGGGGATTGGACCGATAAACTCATCTTT. It specifies CALGNGGDWTDKLIF.

The genes are TRDV1 and TRDJ1, with 8 bases aligning to TRDD3. The V segment lost 2 bases and the J segment 2 bases; nucleotides outside the gene matches: 22. Germline V gene sequence: CDR1 TSWWSYY, CDR2 QGS. The CDR3 runs 21 residues. The CDR3 DNA reads as TGTGCTCTTGGGGAAACGGCCTTCCCCCACGTGTTGGGGGATCCGACCGATAAACTCATCTTT. Protein sequence: CALGETAFPHVLGDPTDKLIF.

The chain uses TRDV1 and TRDJ1; 10 bases agree with TRDD3. V gave up 1 base and J gave up 2 bases; unmatched junction bases: 13. The germline CDR1 and CDR2 sequences are TSWWSYY and QGS. This CDR3 has 19 amino acids. The CDR3 nucleotides read TGTGCTCTTGGGGAACCGTGCCTTCCCATACTGGGGGATACCGATAAACTCATCTTT. This gives the protein CALGEPCLPILGDTDKLIF.

There are a few counts of this clone. This rearrangement joins TRDV1 to TRDJ1; 7 bases are shared with TRDD3. V trimming: 2 bases; J trimming: 0 bases; junction bases outside the gene matches: 12. Germline lookup yields CDR1 TSWWSYY and CDR2 QGS. The CDR3 covers 18 residues. CDR3 coding DNA: TGTGCTCTTGGGGAAAATCGAGGGATACTCGAGTACACCGATAAACTCATCTTT. It yields the protein CALGENRGILEYTDKLIF.

The chain is built from TRDV1 and TRDJ1; D possibly corresponds to TRDD3 (5 bases). CDR1 and CDR2 (germline): TSWWSYY, QGS. This CDR3 is 16 amino acids long. Trimming removed 0 bases from V and 2 bases from J, with 13 bases in between. The CDR3 nucleotides are TGTGCTCTTGGGGAACTGCTTCGGGGAGCGACCGATAAACTCATCTTT. This codes for CALGELLRGATDKLIF.

In this sample, this clone turned up a few times. The chain combines TRDV2 with TRDJ3; TRDD3 aligns across 7 bases. The ends lost 2 bases at V and 0 bases at J; junction bases unmatched: 12. Germline V gene lookup returns CDR1 GEAIGNYY and CDR2 EKD. The CDR3 is 20 residues long. CDR3 sequence reads: CACDNYGWGFSSWDTRQMFF. The CDR3 DNA reads TGTGCCTGTGACAACTATGGCTGGGGGTTTAGCTCCTGGGACACCCGACAGATGTTTTTC.

Only a few counts were recorded for this clone. V gene TRDV1 combines with J gene TRDJ1; 13 nucleotides agree with TRDD3. After removal of 0 bases from V and 3 bases from J, the junction contained 13 bases not matched to a gene. CDR3 length: 20 amino acids. CDR1 is TSWWSYY and CDR2 is QGS in the germline V gene. The CDR3 bases are TGTGCTCTTGGGGAACTCTATACTGGGGGATACGCGGAGTATGCCGATAAACTCATCTTT. This codes for CALGELYTGGYAEYADKLIF.

This clone was observed a handful of times. The gene calls are TRDV1 and TRDJ1; D not certain. The ends were cut back, 1 base at V and 8 bases at J, with 23 bases in the middle. Germline values: CDR1 TSWWSYY, CDR2 QGS. The CDR3 is 17 residues long. CDR3 nucleotide sequence: TGTGCTCTTGGGGAACGCAAGGAGGTCCACTCTGCAGGCAAACTCATCTTT. Translating it yields CALGERKEVHSAGKLIF.

The chain combines TRDV1 with TRDJ1, with 8 bases matching TRDD3. The CDR3 is 23 residues long. Looked up from germline, CDR1 is TSWWSYY and CDR2 is QGS. The junction had 28 bases not matched to a gene; V was cut back by 4 bases and J by 0 bases. In DNA, the CDR3 is TGTGCTCTTGGGGGGAAGAAAGCCCGTCCCACCCCTCCACTGGGGGCTTACACCGATAAACTCATCTTT. As protein: CALGGKKARPTPPLGAYTDKLIF.

This chain uses TRDV1 with TRDJ1; D uncertain. The V gene's germline CDR1 is TSWWSYY and CDR2 QGS. CDR3 length: 14 residues. Trimming shortened V by 4 bases and J by 3 bases, and 12 bases separated the two germline ends. CDR3: CALGAFSPADKLIF. The CDR3 nucleotides read TGTGCTCTTGGGGCCTTTTCCCCCGCCGATAAACTCATCTTT.

J is TRDJ1 and V is TRDV1, with 11 bases fitting TRDD3. This CDR3 spans 19 amino acids. The germline gives CDR1 TSWWSYY, CDR2 QGS. V was clipped by 0 bases and J by 0 bases; unmatched bases: 9. CDR3 in DNA: TGTGCTCTTGGGGAACTCCCGATACTGGGGGATAAGAACACCGATAAACTCATCTTT. Translated: CALGELPILGDKNTDKLIF.

The J gene is TRDJ1, the V gene TRDV1, with 11 bases identical to TRDD3. With V trimmed by 0 bases and J by 0 bases, 15 bases remained unmatched. CDR1 is TSWWSYY and CDR2 is QGS in the germline V gene. This CDR3 has 21 amino acids. The CDR3 here is CALGELPTPGWGILYTDKLIF. CDR3 DNA: TGTGCTCTTGGGGAACTTCCTACCCCAGGCTGGGGGATACTGTACACCGATAAACTCATCTTT.

This clone has more than one count but fewer than ten. V usage is TRDV1 and J usage is TRDJ1; 10 nucleotides align to TRDD3. This CDR3 has 21 residues. Germline CDR1 is TSWWSYY and CDR2 is QGS. The J segment lost 5 bases and the V segment lost 0 bases, leaving 21 bases of the junction unmatched. The CDR3 nucleotides are TGTGCTCTTGGGGAACTAGTCGAGGGACGGGTGACTGGGGGATCGGGGGATAAACTCATCTTT. As protein: CALGELVEGRVTGGSGDKLIF.

J is TRDJ1 and V is TRDV1, with 12 positions matching TRDD3. Germline-derived CDR1 and CDR2 are TSWWSYY and QGS. Trimming cost V 2 bases and J 0 bases; bases outside gene matches: 10. CDR3 length: 19 amino acids. Here the CDR3 DNA reads TGTGCTCTTGGGGAAGGCCCTGGGGGATACGCGGCCTACACCGATAAACTCATCTTT. Protein: CALGEGPGGYAAYTDKLIF.

The chain combines TRDV1 with TRDJ1; 8 bases are shared with TRDD3. CDR1 is TSWWSYY and CDR2 is QGS in the germline V gene. The CDR3 totals 24 residues. The V gene end was trimmed by 6 bases and the J gene end by 0 bases; junction bases not matched to a gene: 33. CDR3 in amino acids: CALGPFKEGAYVAGGGGNTDKLIF. CDR3 DNA sequence: TGTGCTCTTGGCCCTTTTAAAGAAGGGGCCTATGTCGCTGGGGGAGGTGGCAACACCGATAAACTCATCTTT.